This T cell receptor (beta chain) comes out of a study of CD8 T cells in ankylosing spondylitis. With 4 bases removed from V and 10 bases from J, the gap between germline ends came to 16 bases. CDR3 size: 12 residues. In germline, CDR1 is DFQATT, CDR2 SNEGSKA (reference sequence). From the 5' RACE reads, TCRdb called clonotypes with MiXCR, one entry per CDR3 protein. The table shows some 130,000 distinct CDR3 sequences, with just under 7.5% occurring only once. Points from the study as a whole: Ankylosing spondylitis blood appeared to carry a characteristic TCR beta motif of 7 or 8 highly homologous variants. Some motif variants had been reported before (in reactive arthritis synovial fluid and blood). Enrichment of disease-linked clones was reportedly significant in matched ankylosing spondylitis synovial fluid.

In the case of this clonotype: Its antigen remains unidentified. A read error may be the cause here, since a much bigger clone is one base away.

Material for sequencing was blood, either unsorted or a sorted T cell fraction (not recorded which). The V and J genes are TRBV20-1 and TRBJ1-2; perhaps TRBD1 as D (5 bases). The receptor's source is a female donor with ankylosing spondylitis or in good health (not recorded which). DNA for the CDR3: TGCAGTGCTACTCAGGGCGGGCGCGACTACACCTTC. Translated: CSATQGGRDYTF.